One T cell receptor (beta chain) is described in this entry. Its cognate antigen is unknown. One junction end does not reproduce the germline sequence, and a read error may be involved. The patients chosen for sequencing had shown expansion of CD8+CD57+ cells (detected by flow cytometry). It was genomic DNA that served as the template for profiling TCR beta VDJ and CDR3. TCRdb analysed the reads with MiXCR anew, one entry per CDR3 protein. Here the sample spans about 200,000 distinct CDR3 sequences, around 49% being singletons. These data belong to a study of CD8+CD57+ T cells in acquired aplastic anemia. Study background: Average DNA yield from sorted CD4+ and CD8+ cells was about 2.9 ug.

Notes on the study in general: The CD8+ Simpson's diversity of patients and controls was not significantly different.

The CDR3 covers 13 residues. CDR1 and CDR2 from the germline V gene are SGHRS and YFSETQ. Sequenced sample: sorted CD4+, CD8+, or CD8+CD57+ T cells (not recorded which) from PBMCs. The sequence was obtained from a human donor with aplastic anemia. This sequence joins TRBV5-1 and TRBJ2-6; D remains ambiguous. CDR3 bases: TGTGCCAGCAGCTTGCGAGGGGCCAACGTCCTGACTTTC. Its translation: CASSLRGANVLTF.